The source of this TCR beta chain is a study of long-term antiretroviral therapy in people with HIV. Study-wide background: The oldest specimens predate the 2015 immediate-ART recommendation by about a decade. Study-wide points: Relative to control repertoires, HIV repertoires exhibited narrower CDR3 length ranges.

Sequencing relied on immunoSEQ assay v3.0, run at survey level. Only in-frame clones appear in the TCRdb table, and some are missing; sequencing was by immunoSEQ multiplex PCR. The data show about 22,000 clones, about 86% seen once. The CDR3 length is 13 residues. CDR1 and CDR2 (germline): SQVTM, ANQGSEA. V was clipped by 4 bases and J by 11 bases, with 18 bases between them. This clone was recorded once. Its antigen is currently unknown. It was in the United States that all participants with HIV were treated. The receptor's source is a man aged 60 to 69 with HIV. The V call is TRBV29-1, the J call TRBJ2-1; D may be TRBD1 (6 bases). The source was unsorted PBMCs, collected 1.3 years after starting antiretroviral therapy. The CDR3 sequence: CSVGGQGLDKQFF. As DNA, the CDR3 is TGCAGCGTTGGGGGGCAGGGTCTAGATAAGCAGTTCTTC.